The 18 T cell receptor beta chains given below trace back to one sample, sequenced in a study of blood T cell repertoires in COVID-19. Only in-frame clones appear in the TCRdb table, and some are missing; sequencing was by immunoSEQ multiplex PCR. The sample holds about 200,000 clones, about 90% seen once. Specimen: peripheral blood. The receptors were gathered from a man younger than 35 with active or convalescent COVID-19.

The chain carries TRBV21-1 and TRBJ2-3; TRBD2, as called in the table, went unchecked against the DNA. TRBV21-1 constitutes a pseudogene. The CDR3 has 15 amino acids. The CDR3 DNA sequence: TGTGCCAGCAGCAGAAGTAGCGGGAGGAGAGATACGCAGTATTTT. Amino acid sequence: CASSRSSGRRDTQYF.

The chain uses TRBV5-1 and TRBJ2-1; D might be TRBD1 (5 bases). The germline V gene has CDR1 SGHRS and CDR2 YFSETQ. This CDR3 has 13 residues. V was clipped by 5 bases and J by 8 bases, with 14 bases between them. CDR3 DNA sequence: TGCGCCAGCAGTTATCTCAGGGAAGATGAGCAGTTCTTC. Translated: CASSYLREDEQFF.

The rearrangement uses TRBV7-2 and TRBJ2-7; 9 nucleotides match TRBD1. The CDR3 length is 17 residues. The V gene's germline CDR1 is SGHTA and CDR2 FQGNSA. With 2 bases clipped from V and 5 bases from J, the junction kept 13 bases outside the gene matches. CDR3 protein: CASSLLRTGATSHEQYF. CDR3 sequence (DNA): TGTGCCAGCAGCTTACTCCGGACAGGGGCCACCAGCCACGAGCAGTACTTC.

The J gene is TRBJ2-6, the V gene TRBV19; D is ambiguous. The CDR3 covers 15 residues. Germline V gene lookup returns CDR1 LNHDA and CDR2 SQIVND (reference sequence). Trimming removed 2 bases at V and 0 bases at J, with 5 bases between. CDR3 amino acids: CASSIISSGANVLTF. The CDR3 DNA is TGTGCCAGTAGTATAATCAGCTCTGGGGCCAACGTCCTGACTTTC.

The gene calls are TRBV2 and TRBJ2-3, with TRBD1 matching 7 bases. The CDR3 contains 14 residues. The germline gives CDR1 SNHLY, CDR2 FYNNEI. After removal of 6 bases from V and 4 bases from J, the junction contained 7 bases not matched to a gene. The CDR3 DNA follows: TGTGCCAGCAGGCCACTGGGACAGTCAGATACGCAGTATTTT. Translation: CASRPLGQSDTQYF. Full variable domain (rest looked up from reference TRBV2 and TRBJ2-3): EPEVTQTPSHQVTQMGQEVILRCVPISNHLYFYWYRQILGQKVEFLVSFYNNEISEKSEIFDDQFSVERPDGSNFTLKIRSTKLEDSAMYFCASRPLGQSDTQYFGPGTRLTVL.

The J gene is TRBJ1-4, the V gene TRBV15; D remains unclear. V lost 0 bases, J lost 5 bases, and 13 bases lay in between. Germline V gene data show CDR1 as LNHNV and CDR2 as YYDKDF (reference sequence). The CDR3 runs to 16 residues. DNA of the CDR3: TGTGCCACCAGCAGAGAATCTACTAACTACAATGAAAAACTGTTTTTT. Translating it yields CATSRESTNYNEKLFF.

The gene calls are TRBV27 and TRBJ2-5, with a weak D call TRBD1 (6 bases). The CDR3 covers 13 residues. V lost 4 bases and J 6 bases, leaving 12 bases between the germline ends. Germline CDR1 reads MNHEY; CDR2 reads SMNVEV (reference sequence). The CDR3 spells CASSSDDRQTQYF. The CDR3 DNA reads as TGTGCCAGCAGTTCCGACGACAGGCAGACCCAGTACTTC.

This clone was seen just once. The chain joins TRBV18 to TRBJ2-5; no clear D gene. The ends were cut back, 5 bases at V and 5 bases at J, with 6 bases in the middle. CDR1 and CDR2 from the germline V gene are KGHSH and LQKENI. This CDR3 contains 11 residues. CDR3 DNA: TGTGCCAGCTCAGCCGCGGAGACCCAGTACTTC. This sequence encodes CASSAAETQYF.

The rearrangement uses TRBV10-3 and TRBJ1-6, with 10 bases lining up with TRBD1. J was trimmed by 8 bases and V by 8 bases; bases with no gene match: 6. This CDR3 region has 14 residues. Germline CDR1 and CDR2: ENHRY and SYGVKD. In nucleotides, the CDR3 is TGTGCCATCGGCCCCGGGACAGGGGATTCACCCCTCCACTTT. Residues: CAIGPGTGDSPLHF.

The chain carries TRBV30 and TRBJ1-1, with 7 bases aligning to TRBD1. J lost 10 bases, V lost 0 bases, and 2 bases had no gene match. The CDR3 runs 11 residues. Germline V gene data show CDR1 as GTSNPN and CDR2 as SVGIG (reference sequence). As DNA, the CDR3 is TGTGCCTGGAGTGTACAGGGGAGAGCTTTCTTT. Its protein is CAWSVQGRAFF.

This clone occurred once. The V call is TRBV11-2, the J call TRBJ1-3; D possibly corresponds to TRBD1 (6 bases). Trimming shortened V by 5 bases and J by 2 bases, and 7 bases separated the two germline ends. This CDR3 contains 13 residues. Germline CDR1 SGHAT, CDR2 FQNNGV. CDR3 sequence: CASSGGPGNTIYF. CDR3 DNA sequence: TGTGCCAGCAGCGGGGGCCCTGGAAACACCATATATTTT.

The V and J genes are TRBV14 and TRBJ2-3, with D tentatively TRBD2 (7 bases). Trimming took off 2 bases at V and 4 bases at J, with 10 bases between the two ends. Germline values: CDR1 SGHDN, CDR2 FVKESK. CDR3 length: 14 residues. In nucleotides, the CDR3 is TGTGCCAGCAGCCAAAGGGGGGGCCCAGATACGCAGTATTTT. This codes for CASSQRGGPDTQYF. Supplemented by reference TRBV14 and TRBJ2-3, the full variable domain reads EAGVTQFPSHSVIEKGQTVTLRCDPISGHDNLYWYRRVMGKEIKFLLHFVKESKQDESGMPNNRFLAERTGGTYSTLKVQPAELEDSGVYFCASSQRGGPDTQYFGPGTRLTVL.

The chain employs TRBV7-7 and TRBJ1-2; no firm D call. The germline V gene has CDR1 SSHAT and CDR2 FNYEAQ (reference sequence). This CDR3 is 13 amino acids long. V was cut by 1 base and J by 5 bases, with 8 bases left in between. The CDR3 region is CASSLGEQYGYTF. The CDR3 bases are TGTGCCAGCAGCTTAGGAGAGCAATATGGCTACACCTTC.

The chain uses TRBV7-9 and TRBJ2-7; D is undetermined. The CDR3 covers 12 residues. V dropped 2 bases and J dropped 3 bases, with 5 bases sitting between them. Germline V gene data show CDR1 as SEHNR and CDR2 as FQNEAQ (reference sequence). The DNA for the CDR3 is TGTGCCAGCAGCTTATACAGCTACGAGCAGTACTTC. It specifies CASSLYSYEQYF.

The chain employs TRBV19 and TRBJ2-3; 9 bases map to TRBD1. The CDR3 has 15 residues. Trimming cost V 6 bases and J 6 bases; bases outside gene matches: 10. Germline lookup yields CDR1 LNHDA and CDR2 SQIVND (reference sequence). CDR3 in DNA: TGTGCCAGTAGCCCGGGACAGGGCTCTCGGGATACGCAGTATTTT. Translating it yields CASSPGQGSRDTQYF.

The chain has TRBV6-2 or TRBV6-3 and TRBJ2-1; 11 nucleotides match TRBD2. CDR1 is MNHEY and CDR2 is SVGEGT in the germline V gene. Trimming removed 6 bases from V and 6 bases from J; junction bases left unmatched: 7. The CDR3 totals 15 residues. For the CDR3, the DNA is TGTGCCAGCAGCCTACTAGCGGGAGAGCTCAATGAGCAGTTCTTC. Protein: CASSLLAGELNEQFF.

This rearrangement joins TRBV9 to TRBJ2-3; possible D gene TRBD2, 6 bases. Germline lookup yields CDR1 SGDLS and CDR2 YYNGEE. V was trimmed by 3 bases and J by 5 bases, leaving 10 bases between them. The CDR3 is 13 amino acids. CDR3 nucleotide sequence: TGTGCCAGCAGCGCGGGGGTGGTAGATACGCAGTATTTT. It yields the protein CASSAGVVDTQYF. The complete variable domain, with remaining parts taken from reference TRBV9 and TRBJ2-3, reads DSGVTQTPKHLITATGQRVTLRCSPRSGDLSVYWYQQSLDQGLQFLIQYYNGEERAKGNILERFSAQQFPDLHSELNLSSLELGDSALYFCASSAGVVDTQYFGPGTRLTVL.

This clone was counted only a few times. V and J are TRBV3-1 (or the pseudogene TRBV3-2) and TRBJ1-1, with D possibly matching TRBD1 (5 bases). The CDR3 runs to 13 residues. Germline V gives CDR1 LGHDT, CDR2 YNNKEL (reference sequence). V gave up 4 bases and J gave up 7 bases, with 13 bases separating them. In DNA, the CDR3 is TGTGCCAGCAGCCGGGGGGGGATAAGTGAAGCTTTCTTT. As protein: CASSRGGISEAFF.